This T cell receptor beta chain was captured by sequencing in a study of cytomegalovirus exposure and HLA in healthy donors. 60 Vbeta and 13 Jbeta primers were used in PCR. Clones were sequenced by immunoSEQ multiplex PCR, and TCRdb holds only the in-frame ones, with some missing. The data contain under 200,000 clones, under 80% of them seen just once; the ten biggest clones take up more than 4%. With 1 base removed from V and 2 bases from J, the gap between germline ends came to 7 bases. Germline loops: CDR1 LGHNT, CDR2 FRNRAP. The CDR3 totals 14 residues. Material: PBMCs. The chain recombines TRBV12-5 with TRBJ2-3; D call uncertain. The clonotype was recovered from a man aged 35 to 55 in good health and CMV-seronegative. The CDR3 DNA sequence: TGTGCTAGTGGTTTGGGCACATACACAGATACGCAGTATTTT. Its protein product is CASGLGTYTDTQYF. Together with reference TRBV12-5 and TRBJ2-3, the CDR3 gives the full variable domain: DARVTQTPRHKVTEMGQEVTMRCQPILGHNTVFWYRQTMMQGLELLAYFRNRAPLDDSGMPKDRFSAEMPDATLATLKIQPSEPRDSAVYFCASGLGTYTDTQYFGPGTRLTVL.